This T cell receptor (beta chain) was identified during a study of control samples from healthy donors and cancer patients. Generated by immunoSEQ multiplex PCR, the TCRdb table keeps only in-frame clones and is missing some. This listing includes approximately 190,000 clones. Germline values: CDR1 SGHNT, CDR2 YYREEE (reference sequence). This CDR3 region has 15 residues. J gave up 6 bases and V 0 bases, and 6 bases lay outside the gene matches. The rearrangement uses TRBV5-4 and TRBJ2-3, with 8 bases identical to TRBD2. This sequence was found in a woman aged 30 to 39 in good health. The sample comprised blood. The CDR3 sequence is CASSLAAGASDTQYF. CDR3 coding DNA: TGTGCCAGCAGCTTGGCAGCGGGGGCCAGCGATACGCAGTATTTT.